These T cell receptor beta chains were read from a single sample in a study of T-cell reconstitution after alpha-beta-depleted transplantation in children. TCRdb reprocessed the PCR reads with MiXCR, giving one entry per CDR3 protein. This repertoire shows just over 200,000 distinct CDR3 sequences, around 7.7% found once; its top ten account for less than 40%. Sequences were derived from PBMCs, mostly from graft donor cells, sampled 360 days after TCRalphabeta/CD19-depleted stem cell transplant. Source of these receptors: a male patient aged 2-15 years who had a stem cell transplant for acute myeloid leukemia, so the T cells may come from the graft donor. CDR3s include the opening cysteine and the closing phenylalanine or tryptophan. The order of the fields is J gene, D gene, V gene, clone size, CDR3 DNA, CDR3 protein. A D gene is named only where the DNA matches it firmly. Only part of the rows carry a size: once, few, many, or a class if the clone is expanded.

j_gene: TRBJ2-7
d_gene: .
v_gene: TRBV6-6
abundance: few
CDR3nt: TGTGCCAGCAGTTACCCCGACAGAGCACAGTACTTC
CDR3aa: CASSYPDRAQYF

j_gene: TRBJ2-5
d_gene: TRBD1
v_gene: TRBV7-9
abundance: few
CDR3nt: TGTGCCAGCAGCTTAGAGGCAGGGGGAGAGACCCAGTACTTC
CDR3aa: CASSLEAGGETQYF

j_gene: TRBJ2-1
d_gene: TRBD2
v_gene: TRBV20-1
abundance: .
CDR3nt: TGCAGTGCCAGGACTAGCGGGAATCAAGCCTACAATGAGCAGTTCTTC
CDR3aa: CSARTSGNQAYNEQFF

j_gene: TRBJ2-3
d_gene: .
v_gene: TRBV5-1
abundance: few
CDR3nt: TGCGCCACCCGCCGGGACAACACAGATACGCAGTATTTT
CDR3aa: CATRRDNTDTQYF

j_gene: TRBJ2-1
d_gene: TRBD2
v_gene: TRBV10-3
abundance: few
CDR3nt: TGTGCCATCAGTGAGATAGCGGGACGTTCCTACAATGAGCAGTTCTTC
CDR3aa: CAISEIAGRSYNEQFF

j_gene: TRBJ1-6
d_gene: .
v_gene: TRBV20-1
abundance: few
CDR3nt: TGCAGTGCTAGAGACGGGTCCTATAATTCACCCCTCCACTTT
CDR3aa: CSARDGSYNSPLHF

j_gene: TRBJ2-1
d_gene: .
v_gene: TRBV29-1
abundance: many
CDR3nt: TGCAGCGCTCCGCGGCAGTTAGGAAATGAGCAGTTCTTC
CDR3aa: CSAPRQLGNEQFF

j_gene: TRBJ2-3
d_gene: .
v_gene: TRBV20-1
abundance: many
CDR3nt: TGCAGTGCCCATCGGTATACGCAGTATTTT
CDR3aa: CSAHRYTQYF

j_gene: TRBJ2-5
d_gene: .
v_gene: TRBV7-2
abundance: .
CDR3nt: TGTGCCAGCAGCTTAGCACGACAGACCCTGCAGACCCAGTACTTC
CDR3aa: CASSLARQTLQTQYF

j_gene: TRBJ2-2
d_gene: .
v_gene: TRBV5-1
abundance: few
CDR3nt: TGCGCCAGCAGCTTGGCTCCCCCGGGACTCCGACTACAATCGAACACCGGGGAGCTGTTTTTT
CDR3aa: CASSLAPPGLRLQSNTGELFF

j_gene: TRBJ2-3
d_gene: .
v_gene: TRBV7-2
abundance: many
CDR3nt: TGTGCCAGCAGCGTCGGAGGCCTCACAGATACGCAGTATTTT
CDR3aa: CASSVGGLTDTQYF

j_gene: TRBJ1-5
d_gene: .
v_gene: TRBV12-3/TRBV12-4
abundance: .
CDR3nt: TGTGCCAGCAGTTTAGCAGAGAATCAGCCCCAGCATTTT
CDR3aa: CASSLAENQPQHF

j_gene: TRBJ1-1
d_gene: .
v_gene: TRBV30
abundance: many
CDR3nt: TGTGCCTGGATGTCACCGGGGACAAACGGTGGGGACACTGAAGCTTTCTTT
CDR3aa: CAWMSPGTNGGDTEAFF

j_gene: TRBJ2-1
d_gene: .
v_gene: TRBV29-1
abundance: many
CDR3nt: TGCAGCGTTGAAGTCCCGCAACGGGAGTACAATGAGCAGTTCTTC
CDR3aa: CSVEVPQREYNEQFF

j_gene: TRBJ1-2
d_gene: .
v_gene: TRBV5-1
abundance: few
CDR3nt: TGCGCCAGCAGCATTCCGGGAACCCGGGGCGAAACCTATGGCTACACCTTC
CDR3aa: CASSIPGTRGETYGYTF

j_gene: TRBJ1-5
d_gene: .
v_gene: TRBV7-8
abundance: .
CDR3nt: TGTGCCAGCAGCTTAGCGCTACCAAATCAGCCCCAGCATTTT
CDR3aa: CASSLALPNQPQHF

j_gene: TRBJ1-2
d_gene: .
v_gene: TRBV5-6
abundance: .
CDR3nt: TGTGCCAGCAGTGAGATTAGGATCTTCCGTAACTATGGCTACACCTTC
CDR3aa: CASSEIRIFRNYGYTF

j_gene: TRBJ2-7
d_gene: TRBD2
v_gene: TRBV6-1
abundance: few
CDR3nt: TGTGCCAGCAAAATCGGGGAGGGAACCTACGAGCAGTACTTC
CDR3aa: CASKIGEGTYEQYF

j_gene: TRBJ2-7
d_gene: TRBD1
v_gene: TRBV12-3/TRBV12-4
abundance: many
CDR3nt: TGTGCCAGCAGTTCCGGACAGGGGGCCTACGAGCAGTACTTC
CDR3aa: CASSSGQGAYEQYF